This T cell receptor (beta chain) emerged from a study of T cells in Graves' hyperthyroidism and ophthalmopathy. Amplification yielded TCR beta CDR3 regions, with RNA transcripts as the source. The study used the HTBI primer set for a first-round RT-PCR of the TCR CDR3. TCRdb redid the calling of the multiplex PCR reads with MiXCR, one entry per CDR3 protein. This repertoire shows 100,000 to 130,000 distinct CDR3 sequences, 15% to 20% found once; its top ten account for about 42%. If no ophthalmopathy progression occurred within 18 months, Graves' hyperthyroidism was stable. Those patients with uncontrolled infection, other autoimmune disease, pregnancy or lactation were excluded. This clonotype was found a few times. The CDR3 contains 13 residues. Per germline, CDR1 SQVTM and CDR2 ANQGSEA. The germline V and J ends were trimmed by 7 bases and 11 bases, with 23 bases remaining between them.

This sequence originates from a woman between 45 and 65 years old with Graves' hyperthyroidism. V is TRBV29-1 and J is TRBJ1-1; weak D call: TRBD1 (6 bases). Sequenced material: blood. The CDR3 DNA reads as TGCAGCGCCGTCTCGGACAGCGCGGGGGGGGCTTTCTTT. Protein: CSAVSDSAGGAFF.